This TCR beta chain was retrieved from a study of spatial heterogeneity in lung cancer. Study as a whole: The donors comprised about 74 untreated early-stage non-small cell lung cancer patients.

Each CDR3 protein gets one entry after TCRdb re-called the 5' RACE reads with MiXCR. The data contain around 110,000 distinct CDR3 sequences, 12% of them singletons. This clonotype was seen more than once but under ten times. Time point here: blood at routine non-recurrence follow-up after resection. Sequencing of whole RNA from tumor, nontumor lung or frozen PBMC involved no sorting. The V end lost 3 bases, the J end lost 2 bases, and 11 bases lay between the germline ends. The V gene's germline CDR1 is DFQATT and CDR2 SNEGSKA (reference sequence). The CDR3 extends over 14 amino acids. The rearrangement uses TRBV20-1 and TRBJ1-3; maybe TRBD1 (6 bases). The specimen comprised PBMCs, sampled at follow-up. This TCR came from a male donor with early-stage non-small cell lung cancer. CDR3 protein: CSAREDRPGNTIYF. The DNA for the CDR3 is TGCAGTGCTAGGGAGGACAGACCTGGAAACACCATATATTTT.